This T cell receptor (beta chain) is drawn from a study of human T cells and chemical hapten exposure. Time point denoted: healthy volunteer bleed at 2 weeks. Extraction yielded total RNA from whole blood (unfractionated). From germline, CDR1 is SGHAT and CDR2 FQNNGV. Trimming cost V 4 bases and J 9 bases; bases outside gene matches: 11. The CDR3 sequence is 16 residues long. Using its own MiXCR run on the RACE reads, TCRdb lists one record per CDR3 protein. The sample gives 130,000 or so distinct CDR3 sequences, approximately 9.1% of which show up once; around 1.7% is in the top ten. The chain links TRBV11-2 to TRBJ2-1; 11 bases are shared with TRBD2. This TCR was recovered from a male donor in good health. Some clones in this sample may be carry-over from other donors' samples. Sequencing was done on a sample of whole blood. CDR3 in amino acids: CASSWGLAGGPTEQFF. CDR3 DNA sequence: TGTGCCAGCAGCTGGGGTTTAGCGGGAGGGCCTACTGAGCAGTTCTTC.